The sequence of this TCR gamma chain was determined in a study of intestinal T cells in coeliac disease. In the study overall: TRG cohort coeliac patients averaged around 15 years; controls averaged about 50.

Only a few counts were recorded for this clone. Its antigen remains unknown. The TRG library came from around 0.2 ug of biopsy DNA amplified with LymphoTrack primers. TCRdb fed the multiplex PCR reads to CATT. Altogether 2,000 to 2,500 gamma-chain clones are present, 45% to 50% being singletons, with the ten largest covering approximately 4.3%. Study-wide results and caveats: Coeliac and control groups differed significantly in age. CDR3 sequence counts may reflect PCR duplicates rather than true repeats. TRG clustering correctly classified 51 of 54 biopsies (about 94%).

About 11 formalin-fixed paraffin-embedded scrolls, each 5 µm thick, supplied each case's genomic DNA. The CDR3 sequence is 12 residues long. J gave up 2 bases and V 4 bases, and 2 bases lay outside the gene matches. Germline CDR1 VENAVY, CDR2 YDSYNSRV. The chain joins TRGV8 to TRGJ1 or TRGJ2. The TCR originated in a human donor with celiac disease. Material for sequencing was a duodenal biopsy. CDR3: CATWEDYYKKLF. DNA of the CDR3: TGTGCCACCTGGGAGGATTATTATAAGAAACTCTTT.